This record concerns one T cell receptor (beta chain) sequence. Its antigen is still unknown. The data are from a study of vaccination effects on CD4 cells after COVID-19. The V end lost 4 bases, the J end lost 1 base, and 7 bases lay between the germline ends. Germline-derived CDR1 and CDR2 are MNHNY and SVGAGI (reference sequence). The CDR3 has 14 residues. The table came from immunoSEQ multiplex PCR; TCRdb's copy has only in-frame clones and leaves some out. The sample includes 30,000 or so clones, approximately 68% seen only once; the top ten take under 30%. Prior to sequencing, the ViraFEST assay stimulated PBMC with viral peptide pools, which expanded the antigen-specific CD4+ T cells. Culture proceeded for more than nine days, and CD4+ T cells were then isolated.

The sample was CD4+ T cells from PBMCs cultured with HCoV-229E spike peptides, taken before COVID-19 vaccination. The TCR was taken from a human donor who received a COVID-19 vaccine. The V and J genes are TRBV6-6 and TRBJ2-2, with a weak D call TRBD2 (5 bases). CDR3 protein: CASSSEGNTGELFF. For the CDR3, the DNA is TGTGCCAGCAGTTCCGAGGGGAACACCGGGGAGCTGTTTTTT.